This T cell receptor beta chain originates from a study of shared clonotypes between healthy human individuals. Naive CD8 populations comprised CD45RO-negative cells positively selected for CCR7, excluding terminally differentiated effector memory CD45RA+ cells. CDR3 length: 15 residues. Germline trimming cut 5 bases from V and 7 bases from J; bases unmatched to any gene: 8. Germline V gene sequence: CDR1 SEHNR, CDR2 FQNEAQ (reference sequence). Evenly divided among several immunoSEQ plates was the genomic DNA of each subset. The table came from immunoSEQ multiplex PCR; TCRdb's copy has only in-frame clones and leaves some out. The profile shows nearly 600,000 clones, nearly 97% of them singletons.

This chain joins TRBV7-9 and TRBJ2-1, with 10 bases aligning to TRBD2. Sequencing was performed on naive CD8+ T cells sorted from blood. This TCR was recovered from a woman aged 30 to 39 in good health. This CDR3 is CASSGLAGGGNEQFF. The CDR3 DNA reads TGTGCCAGCAGCGGGTTAGCGGGAGGCGGTAATGAGCAGTTCTTC.